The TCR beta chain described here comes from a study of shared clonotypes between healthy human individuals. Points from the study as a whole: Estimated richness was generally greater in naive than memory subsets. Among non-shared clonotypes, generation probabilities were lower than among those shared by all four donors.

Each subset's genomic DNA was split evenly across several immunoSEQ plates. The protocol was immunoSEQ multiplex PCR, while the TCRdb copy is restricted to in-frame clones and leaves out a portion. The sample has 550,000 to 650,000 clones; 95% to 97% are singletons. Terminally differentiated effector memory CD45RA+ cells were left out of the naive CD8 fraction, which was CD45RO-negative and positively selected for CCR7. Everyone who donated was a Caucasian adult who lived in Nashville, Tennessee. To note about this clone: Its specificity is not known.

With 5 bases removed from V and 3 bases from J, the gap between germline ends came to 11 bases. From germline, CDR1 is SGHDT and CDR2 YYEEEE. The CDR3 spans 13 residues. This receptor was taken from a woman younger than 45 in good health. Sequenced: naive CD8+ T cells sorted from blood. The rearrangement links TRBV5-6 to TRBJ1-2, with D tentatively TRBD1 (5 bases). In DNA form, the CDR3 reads TGTGCCAGCAGTGATACAGGATACTATGGCTACACCTTC. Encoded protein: CASSDTGYYGYTF.